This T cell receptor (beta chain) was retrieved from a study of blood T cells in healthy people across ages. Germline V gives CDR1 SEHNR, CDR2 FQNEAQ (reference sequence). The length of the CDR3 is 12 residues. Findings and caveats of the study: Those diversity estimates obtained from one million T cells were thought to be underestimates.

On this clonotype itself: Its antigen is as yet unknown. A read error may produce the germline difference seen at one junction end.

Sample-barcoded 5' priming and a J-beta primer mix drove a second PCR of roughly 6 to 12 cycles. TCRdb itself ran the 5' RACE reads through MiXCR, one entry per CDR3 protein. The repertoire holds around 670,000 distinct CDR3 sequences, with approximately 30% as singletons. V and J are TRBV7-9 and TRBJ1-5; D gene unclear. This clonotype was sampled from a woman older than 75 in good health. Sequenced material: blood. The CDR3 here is CAGSSTHQPQHF. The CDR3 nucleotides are TGTGCCGGCAGCTCCACACATCAGCCCCAGCATTTT.